Presented here are 6 T cell receptor beta chains from one specimen sequenced in a study of cytomegalovirus exposure and HLA in healthy donors. The PCR contained 60 Vbeta and 13 Jbeta primers. TCRdb keeps only in-frame clones here, not all; method: immunoSEQ multiplex PCR. This table holds roughly 150,000 clones, 73% found once. The specimen sequenced was PBMCs. Source of these receptors: a woman between 18 and 29 years old in good health and CMV-seropositive.

This clone has a single count. As DNA, the CDR3 is TGTGCCAGCAGCCAGGGACAGACGAACGAGCAGTACTTC. This sequence encodes CASSQGQTNEQYF. The gene calls are TRBV4-2 and TRBJ2-7; 7 bases map to TRBD1. The germline V gene has CDR1 LGHNA and CDR2 YNFKEQ. Trimming at V came to 3 bases and at J to 5 bases, leaving 4 bases not matched to a gene. The CDR3 runs 13 residues.

This clone was recorded a few times. One end of the junction fails to match germline, which may point to a read error. The V gene is TRBV7-9, the J gene TRBJ1-2, with D unresolved. This CDR3 has 11 amino acids. Germline V gene lookup returns CDR1 SEHNR and CDR2 FQNEAQ (reference sequence). Written as DNA, the CDR3 is TGTTCCAGCAGCTTAATCGGGGACTACACCTTC. Translated, it gives CSSSLIGDYTF.

The V gene is TRBV2, the J gene TRBJ1-5; TRBD1 matches 7 bases. Germline V lookup: CDR1 SNHLY, CDR2 FYNNEI. The length of the CDR3 is 13 residues. V lost 7 bases and J lost 7; bases outside the gene matches: 7. DNA of the CDR3: TGTGCCAGCAATGACAGGGTGGGGCAGCCCCAGCATTTT. Its protein product is CASNDRVGQPQHF.

The V call is TRBV2, the J call TRBJ1-3; 7 bases are shared with TRBD1. This CDR3 region has 15 residues. CDR1 and CDR2 (germline): SNHLY, FYNNEI. The V and J ends lost 4 bases and 0 bases, in that order; junction bases with no gene match: 3. CDR3 residues: CASSGDSVSGNTIYF. The CDR3 nucleotides read TGTGCCAGCAGTGGGGACAGCGTCTCTGGAAACACCATATATTTT.

This rearrangement joins TRBV4-1 to TRBJ2-7; tentatively, D is TRBD2 (5 bases). This CDR3 spans 15 amino acids. Trimming stripped 1 base from V and 7 bases from J, with 17 bases between. Germline V gene lookup returns CDR1 MGHRA and CDR2 YSYEKL. The CDR3 nucleotides read TGCGCCAGCAGCCAAGCCGGGTACCCTACGGGGGAGCAGTACTTC. Its translation is CASSQAGYPTGEQYF.

The chain joins TRBV10-3 to TRBJ1-6; 8 bases are shared with TRBD1. Germline loops: CDR1 ENHRY, CDR2 SYGVKD. With 3 bases clipped from V and 5 bases from J, the junction kept 0 bases outside the gene matches. This CDR3 comprises 14 residues. CDR3: CAISDRGHNSPLHF. The CDR3 bases are TGTGCCATCAGTGACAGGGGGCATAATTCACCCCTCCACTTT.